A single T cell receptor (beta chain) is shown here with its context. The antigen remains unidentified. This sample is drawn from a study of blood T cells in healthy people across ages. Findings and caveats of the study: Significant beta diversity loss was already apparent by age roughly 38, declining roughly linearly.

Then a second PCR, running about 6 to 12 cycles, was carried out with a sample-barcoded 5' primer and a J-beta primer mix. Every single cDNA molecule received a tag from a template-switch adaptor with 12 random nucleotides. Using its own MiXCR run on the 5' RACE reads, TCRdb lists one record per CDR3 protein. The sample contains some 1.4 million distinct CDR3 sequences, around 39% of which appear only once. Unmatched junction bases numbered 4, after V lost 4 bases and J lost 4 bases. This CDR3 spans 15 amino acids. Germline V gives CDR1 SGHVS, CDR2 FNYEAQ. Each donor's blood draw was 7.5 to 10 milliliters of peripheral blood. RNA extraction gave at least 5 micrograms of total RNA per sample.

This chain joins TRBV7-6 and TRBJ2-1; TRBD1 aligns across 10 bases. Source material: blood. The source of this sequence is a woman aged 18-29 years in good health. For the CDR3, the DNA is TGTGCCAGCAGCTGGACAGGGGGGTCGTACAATGAGCAGTTCTTC. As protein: CASSWTGGSYNEQFF.